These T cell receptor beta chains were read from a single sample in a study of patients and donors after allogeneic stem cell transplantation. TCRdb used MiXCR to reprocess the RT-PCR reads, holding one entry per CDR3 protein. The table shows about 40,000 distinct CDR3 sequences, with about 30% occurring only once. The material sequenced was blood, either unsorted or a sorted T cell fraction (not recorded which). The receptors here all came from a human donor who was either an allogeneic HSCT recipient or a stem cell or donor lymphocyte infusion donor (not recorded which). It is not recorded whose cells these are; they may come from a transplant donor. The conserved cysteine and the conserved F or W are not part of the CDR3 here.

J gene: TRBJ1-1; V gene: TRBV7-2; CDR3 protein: ASSLGGPVMNTEAF
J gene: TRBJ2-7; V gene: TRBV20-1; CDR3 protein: SASGLAGVEQY
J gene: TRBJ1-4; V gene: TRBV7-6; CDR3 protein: ASSLAGGSHEKLF
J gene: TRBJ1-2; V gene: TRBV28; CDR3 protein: ASSPAGIYGYT
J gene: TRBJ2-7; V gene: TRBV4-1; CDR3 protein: ASSLAGGSYEQY
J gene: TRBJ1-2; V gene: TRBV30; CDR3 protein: AWSAYSRGYT
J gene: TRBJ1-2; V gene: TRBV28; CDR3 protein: ASTQRTGSYGYT
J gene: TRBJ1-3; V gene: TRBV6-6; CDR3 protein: ASSYSGQGAGNTIY
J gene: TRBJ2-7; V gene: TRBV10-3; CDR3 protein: AIKRDRNNYEQY
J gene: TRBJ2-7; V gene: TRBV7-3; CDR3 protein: ASSPGHLYEQY
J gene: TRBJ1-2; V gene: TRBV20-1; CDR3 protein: SARREGNYGYT
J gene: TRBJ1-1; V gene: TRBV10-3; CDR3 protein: AISDPDRGSNTEAF
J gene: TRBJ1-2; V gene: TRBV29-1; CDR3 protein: STRQGFFYGYT
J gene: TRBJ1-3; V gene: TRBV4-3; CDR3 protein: ASSQDANTIY
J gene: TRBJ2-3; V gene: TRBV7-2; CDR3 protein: ASSLAMTGADTQY
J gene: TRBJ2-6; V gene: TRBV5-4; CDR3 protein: ASTAPTGSGSGANVLT
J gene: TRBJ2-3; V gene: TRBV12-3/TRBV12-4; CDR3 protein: ASKRLAGGEDTQY
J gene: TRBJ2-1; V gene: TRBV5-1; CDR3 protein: ASSPGTSGSYEQF
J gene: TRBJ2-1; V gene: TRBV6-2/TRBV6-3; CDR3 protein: ASSYSPRAETYNEQF
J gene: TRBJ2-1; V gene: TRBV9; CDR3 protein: ASSVVGSSYNEQF
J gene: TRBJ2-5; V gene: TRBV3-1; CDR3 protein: ASSPRTGRQETQY
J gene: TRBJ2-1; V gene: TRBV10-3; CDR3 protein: AISGQGRGNSNEQF
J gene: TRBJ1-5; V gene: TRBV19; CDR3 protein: ASSLRIYSNQPQH
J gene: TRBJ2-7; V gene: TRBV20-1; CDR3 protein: SASLKRVSREQY
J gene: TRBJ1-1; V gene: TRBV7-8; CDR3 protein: ASSLEGRGWNTEAF
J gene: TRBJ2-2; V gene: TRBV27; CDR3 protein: ASSLRGGTGELF
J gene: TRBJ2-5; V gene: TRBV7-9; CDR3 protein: ASSPTDIGETQY
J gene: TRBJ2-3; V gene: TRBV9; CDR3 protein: ASSSRPHTDTQY
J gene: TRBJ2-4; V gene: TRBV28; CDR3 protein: ASSQLYPGLADIQY
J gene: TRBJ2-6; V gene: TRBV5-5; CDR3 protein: ASSLPLTANVLT
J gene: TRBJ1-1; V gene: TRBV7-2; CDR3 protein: ASFRREGSEAF
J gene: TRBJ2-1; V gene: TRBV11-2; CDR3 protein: ASSSPVGNEQF
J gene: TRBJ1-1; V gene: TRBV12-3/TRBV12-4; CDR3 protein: ASSPQVMNTEAF
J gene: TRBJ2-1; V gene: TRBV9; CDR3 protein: ASSLGLAGHNEQF
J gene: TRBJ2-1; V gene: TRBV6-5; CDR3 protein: ASSPLASGWGRYNEQF
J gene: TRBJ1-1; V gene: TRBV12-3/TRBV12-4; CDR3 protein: ASRFTEGGVEAF
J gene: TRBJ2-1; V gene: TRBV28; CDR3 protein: ASSLRREAYNEQF
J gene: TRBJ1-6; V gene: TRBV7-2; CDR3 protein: ASSLGTGEFNSPLH
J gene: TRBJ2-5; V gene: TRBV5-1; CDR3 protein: ASSLGGLQETQY
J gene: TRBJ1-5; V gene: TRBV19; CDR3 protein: ASTTGWGSENQPQH
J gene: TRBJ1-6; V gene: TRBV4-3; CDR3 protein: ASSQAGTGNSPLH
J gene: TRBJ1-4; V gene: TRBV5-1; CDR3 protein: ASSLGDRAPEKLF
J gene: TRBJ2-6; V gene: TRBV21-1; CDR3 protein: ASPQGATSGANVLT
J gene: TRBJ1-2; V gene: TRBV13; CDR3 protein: ASSLGGGRGYT
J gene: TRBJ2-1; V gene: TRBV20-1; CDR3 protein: SASSGMQVGEQF
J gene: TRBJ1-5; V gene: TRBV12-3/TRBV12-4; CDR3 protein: ASSEGAGPQH
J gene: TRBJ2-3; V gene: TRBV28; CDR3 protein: ASSLSPLSDTQY
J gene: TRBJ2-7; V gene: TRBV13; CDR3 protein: ASSLGAGYEQY
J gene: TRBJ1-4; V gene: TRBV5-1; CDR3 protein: ASSFGQENEKLF
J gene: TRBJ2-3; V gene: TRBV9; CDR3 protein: ASSNRVRTDTQY
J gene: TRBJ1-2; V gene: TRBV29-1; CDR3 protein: SVGQGNGYT
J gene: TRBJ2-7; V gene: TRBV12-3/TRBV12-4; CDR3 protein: ASSFTGALNEQY
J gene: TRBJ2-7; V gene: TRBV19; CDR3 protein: ASSLDSHRSYEQY
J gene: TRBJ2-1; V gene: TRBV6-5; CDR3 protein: ASRRKRGEVYEQF
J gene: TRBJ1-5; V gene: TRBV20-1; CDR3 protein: SASPGTYSNQPQH